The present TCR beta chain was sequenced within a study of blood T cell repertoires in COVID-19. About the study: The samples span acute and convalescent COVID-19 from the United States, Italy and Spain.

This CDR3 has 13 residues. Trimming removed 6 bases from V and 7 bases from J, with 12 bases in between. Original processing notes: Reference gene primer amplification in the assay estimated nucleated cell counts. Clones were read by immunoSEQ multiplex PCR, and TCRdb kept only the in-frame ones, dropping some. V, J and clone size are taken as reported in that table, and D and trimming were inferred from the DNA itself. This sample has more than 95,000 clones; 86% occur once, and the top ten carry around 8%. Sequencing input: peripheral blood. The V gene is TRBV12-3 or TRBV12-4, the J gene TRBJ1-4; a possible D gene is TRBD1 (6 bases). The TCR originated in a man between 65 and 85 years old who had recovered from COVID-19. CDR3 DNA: TGTGCCAGCAGACTCTCGACAGGTGAAAAACTGTTTTTT. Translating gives CASRLSTGEKLFF.